The entry below describes one T cell receptor beta chain. Its cognate antigen is unknown. Expressed TCRB transcripts were sequenced, since all the RNA that had been isolated was reverse transcribed. TCRdb's table, derived via immunoSEQ multiplex PCR, lists solely in-frame clones and lacks some. The top ten clones hold about 0.01% of a sample with hundreds of thousands of clones, roughly 12% of them seen once. This entry comes from a study of beta chain features in type 1 diabetes. Study-wide findings and caveats: All four CD4+ subsets of Type 1 diabetes patients contained TCRB CDR3s that were moderately but significantly shorter.

Germline loops: CDR1 MNHEY, CDR2 SVGAGI. The CDR3 sequence is 15 residues long. Trimming removed 0 bases at V and 4 bases at J, with 10 bases between. This chain links TRBV6-5 with TRBJ1-5; D possibly corresponds to TRBD1 (5 bases). The sequence derives from a woman under 30 with type 1 diabetes. The sample consisted of naive CD4+ T cells from blood. CDR3 in DNA: TGTGCCAGCAGTTACTCGGTGACAGTTAATCAGCCCCAGCATTTT. It codes for CASSYSVTVNQPQHF.